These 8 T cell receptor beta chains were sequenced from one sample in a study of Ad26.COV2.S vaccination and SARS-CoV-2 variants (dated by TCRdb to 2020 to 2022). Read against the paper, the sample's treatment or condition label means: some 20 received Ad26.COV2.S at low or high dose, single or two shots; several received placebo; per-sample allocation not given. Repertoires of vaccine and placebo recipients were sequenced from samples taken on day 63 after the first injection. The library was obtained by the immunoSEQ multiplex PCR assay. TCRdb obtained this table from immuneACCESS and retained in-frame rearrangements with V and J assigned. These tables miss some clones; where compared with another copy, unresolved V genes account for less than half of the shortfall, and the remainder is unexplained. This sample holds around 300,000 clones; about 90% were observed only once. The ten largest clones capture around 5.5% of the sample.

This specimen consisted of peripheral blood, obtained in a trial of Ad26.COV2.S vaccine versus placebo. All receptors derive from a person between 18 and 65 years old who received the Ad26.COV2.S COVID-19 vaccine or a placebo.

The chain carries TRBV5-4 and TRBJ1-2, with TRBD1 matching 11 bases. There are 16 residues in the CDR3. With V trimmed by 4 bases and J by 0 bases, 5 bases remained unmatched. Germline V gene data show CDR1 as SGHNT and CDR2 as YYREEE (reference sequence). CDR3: CASSPGQGAANYGYTF. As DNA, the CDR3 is TGTGCCAGCAGCCCCGGACAGGGGGCGGCTAACTATGGCTACACCTTC. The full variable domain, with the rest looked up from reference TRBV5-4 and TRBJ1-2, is ETGVTQSPTHLIKTRGQQVTLRCSSQSGHNTVSWYQQALGQGPQFIFQYYREEENGRGNFPPRFSGLQFPNYSSELNVNALELDDSALYLCASSPGQGAANYGYTFGSGTRLTVV.

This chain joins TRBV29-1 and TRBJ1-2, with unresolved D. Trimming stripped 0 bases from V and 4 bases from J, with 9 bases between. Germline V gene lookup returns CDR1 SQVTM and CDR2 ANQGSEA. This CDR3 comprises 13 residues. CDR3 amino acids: CSVEEMAAYGYTF. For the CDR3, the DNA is TGCAGCGTTGAAGAGATGGCGGCCTATGGCTACACCTTC.

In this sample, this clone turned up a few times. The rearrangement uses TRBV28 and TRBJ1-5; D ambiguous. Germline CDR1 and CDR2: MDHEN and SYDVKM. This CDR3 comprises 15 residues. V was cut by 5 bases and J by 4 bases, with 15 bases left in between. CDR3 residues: CASSPSGARNQPQHF. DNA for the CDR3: TGTGCCAGCAGTCCGTCGGGCGCCAGAAATCAGCCCCAGCATTTT.

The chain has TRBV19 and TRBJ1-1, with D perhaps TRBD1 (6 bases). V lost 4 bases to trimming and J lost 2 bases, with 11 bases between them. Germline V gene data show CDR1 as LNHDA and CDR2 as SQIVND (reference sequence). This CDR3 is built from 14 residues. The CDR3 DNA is TGTGCCAGTAGTAACAGGGTAACAAACACTGAAGCTTTCTTT. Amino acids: CASSNRVTNTEAFF.

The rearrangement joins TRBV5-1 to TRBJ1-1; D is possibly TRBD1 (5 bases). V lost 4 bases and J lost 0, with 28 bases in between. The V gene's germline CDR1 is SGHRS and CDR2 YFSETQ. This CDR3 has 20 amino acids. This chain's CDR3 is CASSPGRGRGLAKMNTEAFF. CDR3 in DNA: TGCGCCAGCAGCCCAGGCCGAGGGAGGGGACTAGCAAAAATGAACACTGAAGCTTTCTTT.

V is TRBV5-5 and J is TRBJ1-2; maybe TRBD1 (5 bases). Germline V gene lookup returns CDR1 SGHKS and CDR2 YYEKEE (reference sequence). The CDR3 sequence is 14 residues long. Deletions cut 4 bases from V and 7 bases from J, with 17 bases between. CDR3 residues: CASSGGTRYSGYTF. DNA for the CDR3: TGTGCCAGCAGCGGTGGGACGCGCTATAGTGGCTACACCTTC. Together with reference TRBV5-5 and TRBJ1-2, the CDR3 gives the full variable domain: DAGVTQSPTHLIKTRGQQVTLRCSPISGHKSVSWYQQVLGQGPQFIFQYYEKEERGRGNFPDRFSARQFPNYSSELNVNALLLGDSALYLCASSGGTRYSGYTFGSGTRLTVV.

The CDR3 loop reads CASSVAGTQTNYGYTF. Here the CDR3 DNA reads TGTGCCAGCAGTGTAGCCGGGACACAAACTAACTATGGCTACACCTTC. The genes are TRBV28 and TRBJ1-2, with a tentative D call TRBD1 (6 bases). This CDR3 is built from 16 residues. Trimming cost V 5 bases and J 0 bases, with 16 bases left between them. CDR1 and CDR2 (germline): MDHEN, SYDVKM.

CDR3: CASSLPPGLSYEQYV. In DNA form, the CDR3 reads TGTGCCAGCAGCCTCCCCCCGGGACTTTCCTACGAGCAGTACGTC. This sequence joins TRBV6-2 or TRBV6-3 and TRBJ2-7, with D possibly matching TRBD2 (6 bases). V was trimmed by 6 bases and J by 1 base, leaving 16 bases between them. The CDR3 is 15 amino acids. Germline V CDR1 and CDR2: MNHEY, SVGEGT.